This entry lists 29 T cell receptor beta chains sequenced from one sample in a study of T cells in Graves' hyperthyroidism and ophthalmopathy (dated by TCRdb to about 2019). The library was prepared using multiplex PCR. The instrument was an Illumina HiSeq 2000. The TCR beta CDR3 regions were amplified from RNA transcripts. The TCR CDR3 was subjected to a first round of RT-PCR using the HTBI primer set and the Qiagen OneStep RT-PCR kit. The public reads were reprocessed in TCRdb via fastp at Q25 and MiXCR, keeping in-frame beta chains. Rows with one shared CDR3 protein collapse into an entry with the most common genes and DNA. The sample table lists fewer than 550,000 distinct CDR3 sequences, roughly a quarter of them with a count of one. The ten largest make up 11% of the sample. The sequenced sample was blood. The source is a woman aged 25 to 39 with Graves' ophthalmopathy.

This clonotype was picked up many times. CDR3 residues: CASREDGLTRNTIYF. The DNA for the CDR3 is TGTGCCAGCAGAGAGGACGGACTAACTAGAAACACCATATATTTT. The rearrangement uses TRBV7-9 and TRBJ1-3; D gene uncertain. The germline V and J ends were trimmed by 6 bases and 5 bases, with 17 bases remaining between them. CDR1 is SEHNR and CDR2 is FQNEAQ in the germline V gene (reference sequence). CDR3 length equals 15 residues.

J is TRBJ2-7 and V is TRBV12-3 or TRBV12-4, with 10 nucleotides matching TRBD1. V lost 4 bases to trimming and J lost 2 bases; unmatched junction nucleotides: 11. CDR3 length: 17 residues. The CDR3 here is CASSSSPDRGFPYEQYF. The CDR3 DNA is TGTGCCAGCAGTTCTAGTCCGGACAGGGGGTTTCCCTACGAGCAGTACTTC.

The chain couples TRBV28 to TRBJ1-1; 12 bases map to TRBD1. J gave up 7 bases and V 4 bases, and 7 bases lay outside the gene matches. The germline V gene has CDR1 MDHEN and CDR2 SYDVKM. The CDR3 has 15 residues. For the CDR3, the DNA is TGTGCCAGCAGTTCACCGGGACAGGGGGCTAATGAAGCTTTCTTT. It codes for CASSSPGQGANEAFF.

In this sample, this clonotype turned up a few times. A much larger clone sits a single nucleotide away, making a read error possible. This chain joins TRBV27 and TRBJ1-1; TRBD1 matches at 9 bases. The CDR3 has 14 amino acids. CDR1 is MNHEY and CDR2 is SMNVEV in the germline V gene (reference sequence). CDR3 protein: CASSFDRGNTEACF. The CDR3 DNA sequence: TGTGCCAGCAGTTTCGACAGGGGGAACACTGAAGCTTGCTTT.

This chain joins TRBV19 and TRBJ1-1; no definite D call. The CDR3 totals 11 residues. Trimming left V 4 bases short and J 6 bases short, with 6 bases between. Germline lookup yields CDR1 LNHDA and CDR2 SQIVND (reference sequence). CDR3 sequence: CASSTRAEAFF. For the CDR3, the DNA is TGTGCCAGTAGTACCCGGGCTGAAGCTTTCTTT.

The rearrangement uses TRBV27 and TRBJ1-2, with D uncertain. Between the trimmed V and J ends, which lost 0 bases and 8 bases, there was a span of 13 bases. The CDR3 is 14 residues long. The V gene's germline CDR1 is MNHEY and CDR2 SMNVEV (reference sequence). The CDR3 protein is CASSLSPGGGGYTF. The DNA of the CDR3 is TGTGCCAGCAGTTTATCACCGGGCGGAGGCGGCTACACCTTC.

The J gene is TRBJ1-2, the V gene TRBV11-2; D unclear. There are 14 residues in the CDR3. The ends were cut back, 2 bases at V and 4 bases at J, with 11 bases in the middle. From germline, CDR1 is SGHAT and CDR2 FQNNGV. The CDR3 reads CASSLTSQAYGYTF. CDR3 bases: TGTGCCAGCAGCTTAACGTCACAAGCCTATGGCTACACCTTC.

The chain is built from TRBV4-1 and TRBJ2-5; a possible D gene is TRBD2 (6 bases). Trimming pared 0 bases from V and 9 bases from J, leaving 14 bases between. The CDR3 totals 14 residues. The germline V gene has CDR1 MGHRA and CDR2 YSYEKL. CDR3 DNA: TGCGCCAGCAGCCAAGACCCGGAGGGTCGGGCCCAGTACTTC. It is translated as CASSQDPEGRAQYF.

The table lists this clonotype with many counts. J is TRBJ1-1 and V is TRBV6-2 or TRBV6-3; the D is unclear. Germline V gives CDR1 MNHEY, CDR2 SVGEGT. This CDR3 is 19 amino acids long. The V gene lost 0 bases and the J gene lost 0 bases, with 20 bases spanning the gap. In nucleotides, the CDR3 is TGTGCCAGCAGTTACTCGATCGAGGGAAAGAGCGGGATGAACACTGAAGCTTTCTTT. It specifies CASSYSIEGKSGMNTEAFF.

This clonotype was recorded many times. J is TRBJ2-7 and V is TRBV7-2; either TRBD1 or TRBD2 may fit D (5 bases each). CDR3 length: 14 amino acids. Germline assignment: CDR1 SGHTA and CDR2 FQGNSA. The V end was cut by 1 base, the J end by 4 bases, with 11 bases between. CDR3 sequence: CASSLDGTAYEQYF. CDR3 DNA: TGTGCCAGCAGCTTAGACGGGACCGCTTACGAGCAGTACTTC.

This clonotype was observed many times. The chain employs TRBV5-1 and TRBJ2-5; a possible D gene is TRBD2 (5 bases). CDR3 size: 17 residues. The germline V gene encodes CDR1 SGHRS and CDR2 YFSETQ. Trimming took off 1 base at V and 7 bases at J, with 23 bases between the two ends. This CDR3 reads CASSLRSGAGVEGTQYF. CDR3 coding DNA: TGCGCCAGCAGCTTGCGGTCCGGTGCCGGGGTGGAAGGGACCCAGTACTTC.

This chain joins TRBV12-3 or TRBV12-4 and TRBJ1-5; 8 positions match TRBD1. This CDR3 has 15 amino acids. Trimming removed 5 bases from V and 6 bases from J; junction bases left unmatched: 9. The CDR3 spells CASSGTGGKGQPQHF. The CDR3 coding sequence is TGTGCCAGCAGTGGGACAGGTGGGAAAGGTCAGCCCCAGCATTTT.

This clonotype has at least ten counts. The CDR3 reads CSAGHYGYTF. CDR3 nucleotides: TGCAGTGCTGGACACTATGGCTACACCTTC. The genes are TRBV20-1 and TRBJ1-2; no definite D call. The CDR3 covers 10 residues. From germline, CDR1 is DFQATT and CDR2 SNEGSKA (reference sequence). The V and J ends lost 5 bases and 3 bases respectively, with 4 bases between them.

This clonotype was found a few times. The chain uses TRBV27 and TRBJ1-5; D is ambiguous. V was clipped by 5 bases and J by 0 bases, with 14 bases between them. The germline CDR1 and CDR2 sequences are MNHEY and SMNVEV (reference sequence). The length of the CDR3 is 16 residues. This CDR3 reads CASSPTTRYSNQPQHF. The CDR3 coding sequence is TGTGCCAGCAGTCCAACGACCAGATATAGCAATCAGCCCCAGCATTTT.

This chain joins TRBV4-2 and TRBJ2-7; 7 bases align to TRBD1. Trimming cost V 0 bases and J 1 base; bases outside gene matches: 12. Germline CDR1 LGHNA, CDR2 YNFKEQ. The CDR3 has 18 amino acids. The CDR3 sequence: CASSQEWGRGGASYEQYF. CDR3 in DNA: TGTGCCAGCAGCCAAGAATGGGGCCGAGGGGGCGCGTCCTACGAGCAGTACTTC.

In this sample, this clonotype turned up many times. The chain carries TRBV20-1 and TRBJ2-7; D is tentatively TRBD1 or TRBD2 (5 bases each). The CDR3 sequence is 13 residues long. The V and J ends lost 5 bases and 2 bases respectively, with 13 bases between them. From germline, CDR1 is DFQATT and CDR2 SNEGSKA (reference sequence). The CDR3 here is CSAEGPSTYEQYF. The CDR3 nucleotides are TGCAGTGCTGAGGGACCGTCTACCTACGAGCAGTACTTC.

This clonotype was seen ten or more times. V usage is TRBV30 and J usage is TRBJ2-4; D is undetermined. V lost 2 bases, J lost 0 bases, and 11 bases lay in between. Germline V lookup: CDR1 GTSNPN, CDR2 SVGIG (reference sequence). This CDR3 has 15 residues. The CDR3 DNA is TGTGCCTGGAGTCACGGCCTGGTAGCCAAAAACATTCAGTACTTC. Its translation: CAWSHGLVAKNIQYF.

This clonotype showed up just a few times. The chain joins TRBV27 to TRBJ2-2; the D is unclear. The length of the CDR3 is 18 residues. CDR1 MNHEY and CDR2 SMNVEV come from the germline V gene (reference sequence). Trimming removed 3 bases at V and 1 base at J, with 18 bases between. The CDR3 nucleotides read TGTGCCAGCAGTTTTGAGGCGAATAGAAGGCGGAACACCGGGGAGCTGTTTTTT. Protein sequence: CASSFEANRRRNTGELFF.

The chain combines TRBV12-3 or TRBV12-4 with TRBJ1-2, with 7 nucleotides matching TRBD1. Trimming cost V 9 bases and J 3 bases; bases outside gene matches: 10. The CDR3 length is 14 residues. For the CDR3, the DNA is TGTGCCAGAACCTACCGGGACAGCGACTATGGCTACACCTTC. Translating it yields CARTYRDSDYGYTF.

The table lists this clonotype with many counts. The rearrangement uses TRBV7-9 and TRBJ2-4, with 8 bases lining up with TRBD1. V lost 6 bases to trimming and J lost 2 bases; unmatched junction nucleotides: 9. Per the germline V gene, CDR1 is SEHNR and CDR2 is FQNEAQ (reference sequence). The CDR3 contains 16 residues. This chain's CDR3 is CASSFSDRVTKNIQYF. The CDR3 coding sequence is TGTGCCAGCAGTTTTTCGGACAGGGTGACCAAAAACATTCAGTACTTC.

This clonotype showed up many times. The rearrangement joins TRBV11-2 to TRBJ1-5; D may be TRBD1 (5 bases). The CDR3 consists of 13 residues. CDR1 and CDR2 (germline): SGHAT, FQNNGV. V was cut by 8 bases and J by 4 bases, with 12 bases left in between. The CDR3 nucleotides read TGTGCCAGCGCAAGGGAGGGGAATCAGCCCCAGCATTTT. It codes for CASAREGNQPQHF.

Many counts were recorded for this clonotype. This chain connects TRBV15 to TRBJ2-7, with D hard to call. CDR1 and CDR2 from the germline V gene are LNHNV and YYDKDF (reference sequence). CDR3 length: 13 residues. Trimming took 4 bases from V and 1 from J, leaving 8 bases between them. The CDR3 nucleotides are TGTGCCACCAGCAATCGCAAGTCCTACGAGCAGTACTTC. Amino acids: CATSNRKSYEQYF. Full variable domain (rest looked up from reference TRBV15 and TRBJ2-7): DAMVIQNPRYQVTQFGKPVTLSCSQTLNHNVMYWYQQKSSQAPKLLFHYYDKDFNNEADTPDNFQSRRPNTSFCFLDIRSPGLGDTAMYLCATSNRKSYEQYFGPGTRLTVT.

This clonotype showed up many times. The V call is TRBV2, the J call TRBJ2-2; possible D gene TRBD1, 6 bases. The V and J ends lost 6 bases and 0 bases respectively, with 17 bases between them. Germline lookup yields CDR1 SNHLY and CDR2 FYNNEI. The CDR3 runs to 17 residues. DNA of the CDR3: TGTGCCAGCAGGGGGGACCCCGGGACAACGAACACCGGGGAGCTGTTTTTT. It yields the protein CASRGDPGTTNTGELFF.

Only a few counts were recorded for this clonotype. CDR3 nucleotides: TGTGCCAGCAGAAGGACAGTACCGGGTCGGTATCGGGAGACCCAGTACTTC. Protein sequence: CASRRTVPGRYRETQYF. The chain couples TRBV3-1 to TRBJ2-5, with D perhaps TRBD1 (6 bases). Germline V lookup: CDR1 LGHDT, CDR2 YNNKEL (reference sequence). CDR3 size: 17 residues. Trimming pared 6 bases from V and 5 bases from J, leaving 25 bases between.

The sample holds a few counts of this clonotype. The CDR3 protein is CASSQEPLLVGGYTF. In nucleotides, the CDR3 is TGCGCCAGCAGCCAAGAACCCCTCCTTGTAGGTGGCTACACCTTC. The chain recombines TRBV4-1 with TRBJ1-2; D not resolved. CDR1 and CDR2 from the germline V gene are MGHRA and YSYEKL. CDR3 length: 15 residues. V was shortened by 0 bases and J by 7 bases, with 15 bases between the two germline ends.

This clonotype was seen repeatedly, ten times or more. This rearrangement joins TRBV29-1 to TRBJ1-6; D unresolved. V lost 4 bases to trimming and J lost 3 bases, with 10 bases between them. The germline CDR1 and CDR2 sequences are SQVTM and ANQGSEA. The CDR3 sequence is 14 residues long. CDR3 nucleotides: TGCAGCGTTGGAGAGGGTGACTATAATTCACCCCTCCACTTT. Protein: CSVGEGDYNSPLHF.

The table lists this clonotype with a few counts. The chain recombines TRBV7-2 with TRBJ2-2; 13 nucleotides agree with TRBD2. J gave up 7 bases and V 5 bases, and 4 bases lay outside the gene matches. The CDR3 loop spans 15 amino acids. Germline assignment: CDR1 SGHTA and CDR2 FQGNSA. This CDR3 is CASSRTSGSNGELFF. The CDR3 DNA sequence: TGTGCCAGCAGCCGGACTAGCGGGAGTAACGGGGAGCTGTTTTTT.

The gene calls are TRBV28 and TRBJ2-5, with 11 bases fitting TRBD2. Losses at the gene ends were 6 bases for V and 5 bases for J; bases not matched to a gene: 23. The CDR3 loop spans 20 amino acids. Germline V gene lookup returns CDR1 MDHEN and CDR2 SYDVKM. This CDR3 is CASRPFGTSGRGGKVETQYF. The CDR3 coding sequence is TGTGCCAGCAGACCCTTCGGGACTAGCGGCAGGGGGGGAAAGGTGGAGACCCAGTACTTC.

This clonotype was detected many times. The chain joins TRBV12-3 or TRBV12-4 to TRBJ2-7, with 9 bases that match TRBD1. The CDR3 runs 15 residues. V lost 2 bases and J lost 3; bases outside the gene matches: 5. CDR3 sequence reads: CASSLSGTGYYEQYF. The CDR3 region has the DNA TGTGCCAGCAGTTTAAGCGGGACAGGGTACTACGAGCAGTACTTC.